This record covers a single T cell receptor (beta chain). Its antigen remains unknown. These data originate in a study of CD8+CD57+ T cells in acquired aplastic anemia. About the research overall: Sorted CD4+ and CD8+ cells yielded 3 to 3.5 ug of DNA on average. Broader study findings: About 29 sequences, all CD8+ CDR3, were shared between patients and controls.

The CDR3 is 12 residues long. Germline CDR1 is LNHDA and CDR2 is SQIVND (reference sequence). Trimming took 10 bases from V and 7 from J, leaving 16 bases between them. The authors sequenced patients whose flow cytometry had shown CD8+CD57+ cell expansion. Patients uniformly had severe acquired aplastic anemia. Blood sampling was performed on the patients, and none of them had received therapy by then. The use of genomic DNA as template underpinned the TCR beta VDJ and CDR3 profiling. MiXCR, run by TCRdb on the reads, gives a single entry per CDR3 protein. This repertoire shows some 200,000 distinct CDR3 sequences, 48% found once; its top ten account for 1.8%.

The material sequenced was sorted CD4+, CD8+, or CD8+CD57+ T cells (not recorded which) from PBMCs. The clonotype comes from a human donor with aplastic anemia. This chain links TRBV19 with TRBJ1-2; possible D gene TRBD1, 5 bases. CDR3 DNA sequence: TGTGCCACCAGACTGGCCGGGGGTGGCTACACCTTC. This gives the protein CATRLAGGGYTF.